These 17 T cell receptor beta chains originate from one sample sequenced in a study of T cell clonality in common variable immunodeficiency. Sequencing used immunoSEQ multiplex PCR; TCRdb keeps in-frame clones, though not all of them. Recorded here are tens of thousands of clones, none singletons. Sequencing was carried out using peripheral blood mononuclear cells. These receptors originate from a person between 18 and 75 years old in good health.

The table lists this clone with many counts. Partial CDR3 DNA: TGTGCCAGTTTGACCCGACAGGGGGCGAAACCTGAA. As protein: CASLTRQGAKPE. The complete CDR3 protein is CASLTRQGAKPEAFF. The chain is built from TRBV19 and TRBJ1-1, with 10 bases aligning to TRBD1. The sequence runs out 3 residues before the end of the CDR3; the remainder is reconstructed from the germline J gene. This CDR3 is built from 15 residues. V was clipped by 8 bases and J by 6 bases; unmatched bases: 12. Looked up from germline, CDR1 is LNHDA and CDR2 is SQIVND (reference sequence).

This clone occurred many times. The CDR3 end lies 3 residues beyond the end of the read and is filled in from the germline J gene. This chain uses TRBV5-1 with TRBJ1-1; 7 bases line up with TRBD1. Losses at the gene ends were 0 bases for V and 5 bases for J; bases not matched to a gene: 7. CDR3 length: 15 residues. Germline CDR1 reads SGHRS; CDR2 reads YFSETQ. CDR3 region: CASSLVQGLGTEAFF. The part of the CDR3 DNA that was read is TGCGCCAGCAGCTTGGTACAGGGGCTTGGTACTGAA.

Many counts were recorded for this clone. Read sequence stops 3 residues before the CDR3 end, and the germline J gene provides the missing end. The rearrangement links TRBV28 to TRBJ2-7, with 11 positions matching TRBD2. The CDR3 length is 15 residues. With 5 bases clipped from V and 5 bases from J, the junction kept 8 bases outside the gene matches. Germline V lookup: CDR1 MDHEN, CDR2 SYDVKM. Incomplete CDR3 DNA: TGTGCCAGCAGTCCCCCTAGCGGGGGGTCGAACGAG. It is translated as CASSPPSGGSNE. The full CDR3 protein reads CASSPPSGGSNEQYF.

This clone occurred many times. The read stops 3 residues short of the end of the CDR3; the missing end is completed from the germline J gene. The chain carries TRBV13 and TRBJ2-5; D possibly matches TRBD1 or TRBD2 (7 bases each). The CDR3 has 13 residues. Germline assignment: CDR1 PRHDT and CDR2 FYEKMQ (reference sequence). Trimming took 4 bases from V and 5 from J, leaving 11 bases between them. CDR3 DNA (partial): TGTGCCAGCAGCTCAGGGGGGGCGGAGACC. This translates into CASSSGGAET. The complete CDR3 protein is CASSSGGAETQYF.

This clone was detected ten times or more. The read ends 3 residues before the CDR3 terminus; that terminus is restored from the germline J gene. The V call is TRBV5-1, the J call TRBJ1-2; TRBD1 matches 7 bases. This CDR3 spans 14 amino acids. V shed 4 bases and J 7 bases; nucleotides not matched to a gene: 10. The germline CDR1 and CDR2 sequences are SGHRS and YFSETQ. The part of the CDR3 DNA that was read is TGCGCCAGCAGCACCGGTGTAGGGGGCAGTGGC. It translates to CASSTGVGGSG. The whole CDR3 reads CASSTGVGGSGYTF.

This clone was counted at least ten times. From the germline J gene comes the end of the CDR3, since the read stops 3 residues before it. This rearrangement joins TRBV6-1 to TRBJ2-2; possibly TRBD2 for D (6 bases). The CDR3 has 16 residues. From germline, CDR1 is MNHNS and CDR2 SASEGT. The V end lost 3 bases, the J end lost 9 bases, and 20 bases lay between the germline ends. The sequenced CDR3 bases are TGTGCCAGCAGTGATGCGGGGAAGGTTCTTAGGTGGGAG. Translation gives CASSDAGKVLRWE. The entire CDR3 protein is CASSDAGKVLRWELFF.

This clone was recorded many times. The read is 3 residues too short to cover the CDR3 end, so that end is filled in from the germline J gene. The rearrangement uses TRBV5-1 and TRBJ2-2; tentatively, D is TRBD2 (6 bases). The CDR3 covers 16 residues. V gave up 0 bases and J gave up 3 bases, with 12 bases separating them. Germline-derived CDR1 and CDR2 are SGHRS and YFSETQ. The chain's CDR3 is CASSLGTKGYTGELFF. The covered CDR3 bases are TGCGCCAGCAGCTTGGGGACTAAGGGGTACACCGGGGAG.

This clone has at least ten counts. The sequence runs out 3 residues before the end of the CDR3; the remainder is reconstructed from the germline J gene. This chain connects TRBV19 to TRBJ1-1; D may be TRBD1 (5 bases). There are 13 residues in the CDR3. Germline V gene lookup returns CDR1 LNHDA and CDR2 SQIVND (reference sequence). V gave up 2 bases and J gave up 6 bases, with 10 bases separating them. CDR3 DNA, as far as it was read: TGTGCCAGTAGTATAAATTGGGGGGCTGAA. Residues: CASSINWGAE. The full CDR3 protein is CASSINWGAEAFF. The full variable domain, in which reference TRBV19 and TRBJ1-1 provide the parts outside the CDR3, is DGGITQSPKYLFRKEGQNVTLSCEQNLNHDAMYWYRQDPGQGLRLIYYSQIVNDFQKGDIAEGYSVSREKKESFPLTVTSAQKNPTAFYLCASSINWGAEAFFGQGTRLTVV.

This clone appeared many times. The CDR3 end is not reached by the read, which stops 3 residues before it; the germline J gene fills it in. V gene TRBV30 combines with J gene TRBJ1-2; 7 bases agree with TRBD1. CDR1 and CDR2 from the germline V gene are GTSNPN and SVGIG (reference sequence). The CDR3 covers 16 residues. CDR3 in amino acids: CAWSGGRGRPGGGYTF. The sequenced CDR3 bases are TGTGCCTGGAGTGGCGGCCGAGGCAGGCCAGGGGGAGGC.

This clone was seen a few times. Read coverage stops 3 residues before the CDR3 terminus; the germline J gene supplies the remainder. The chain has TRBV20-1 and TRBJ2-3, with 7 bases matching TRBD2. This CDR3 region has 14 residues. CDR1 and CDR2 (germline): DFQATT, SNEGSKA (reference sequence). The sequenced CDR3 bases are TGCAGTGCCCCTGACCCGCAGCGGGGAGAGACG. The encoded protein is CSAPDPQRGET. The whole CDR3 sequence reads CSAPDPQRGETQYF.

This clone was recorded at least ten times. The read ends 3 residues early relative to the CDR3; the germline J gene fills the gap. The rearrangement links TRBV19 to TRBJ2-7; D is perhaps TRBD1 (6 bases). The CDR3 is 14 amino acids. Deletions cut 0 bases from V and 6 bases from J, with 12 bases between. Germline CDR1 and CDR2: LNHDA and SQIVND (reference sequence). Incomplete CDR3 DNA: TGTGCCAGTAGTATAGAGGGGGCCCCTGCCGAG. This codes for CASSIEGAPAE. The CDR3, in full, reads CASSIEGAPAEQYF.

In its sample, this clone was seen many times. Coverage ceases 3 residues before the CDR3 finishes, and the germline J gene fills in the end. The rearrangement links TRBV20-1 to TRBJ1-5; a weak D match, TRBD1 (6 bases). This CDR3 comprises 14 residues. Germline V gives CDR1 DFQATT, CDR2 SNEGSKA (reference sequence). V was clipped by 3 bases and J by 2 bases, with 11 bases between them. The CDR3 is CSASLGGGNQPQHF. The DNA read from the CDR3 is TGCAGTGCTAGTCTTGGGGGCGGCAATCAGCCC.

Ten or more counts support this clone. The CDR3 loop reads CASSLVSRGPRMDEQYF. The CDR3 DNA, read in part, is TGTGCCAGCAGCTTAGTCTCGCGAGGGCCCCGGATGGACGAG. This rearrangement joins TRBV7-8 to TRBJ2-7; weak D call: TRBD2 (5 bases). The CDR3 is cut off 3 residues early in the read; its end comes from the germline J gene. V gave up 1 base and J gave up 5 bases, with 21 bases separating them. The CDR3 is 17 amino acids. CDR1 is SGHVS, CDR2 FQNEAQ, per germline.

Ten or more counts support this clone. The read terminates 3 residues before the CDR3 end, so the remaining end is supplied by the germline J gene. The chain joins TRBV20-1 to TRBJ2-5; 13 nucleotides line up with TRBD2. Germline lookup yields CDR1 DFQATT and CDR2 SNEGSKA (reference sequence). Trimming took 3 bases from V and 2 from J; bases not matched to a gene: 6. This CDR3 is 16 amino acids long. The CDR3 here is CSARNLLAGGQETQYF. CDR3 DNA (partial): TGCAGTGCTAGGAACTTACTAGCGGGGGGGCAAGAGACC.

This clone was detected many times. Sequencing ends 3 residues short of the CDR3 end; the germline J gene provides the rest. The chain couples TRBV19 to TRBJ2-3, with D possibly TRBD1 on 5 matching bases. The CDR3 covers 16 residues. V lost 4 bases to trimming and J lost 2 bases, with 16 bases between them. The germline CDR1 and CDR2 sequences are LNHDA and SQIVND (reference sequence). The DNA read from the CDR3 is TGTGCCAGTAGTACCTTACGACAGAGAATCACAGATACG. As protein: CASSTLRQRITDT. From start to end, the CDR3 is CASSTLRQRITDTQYF.

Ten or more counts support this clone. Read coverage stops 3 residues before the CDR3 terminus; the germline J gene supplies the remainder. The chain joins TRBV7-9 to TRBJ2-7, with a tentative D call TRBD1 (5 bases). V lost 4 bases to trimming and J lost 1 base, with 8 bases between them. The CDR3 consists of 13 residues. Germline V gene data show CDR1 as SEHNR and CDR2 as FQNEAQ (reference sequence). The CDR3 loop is CASSSDSSYEQYF. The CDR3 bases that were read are TGTGCCAGCAGCTCAGACAGTTCCTACGAG.

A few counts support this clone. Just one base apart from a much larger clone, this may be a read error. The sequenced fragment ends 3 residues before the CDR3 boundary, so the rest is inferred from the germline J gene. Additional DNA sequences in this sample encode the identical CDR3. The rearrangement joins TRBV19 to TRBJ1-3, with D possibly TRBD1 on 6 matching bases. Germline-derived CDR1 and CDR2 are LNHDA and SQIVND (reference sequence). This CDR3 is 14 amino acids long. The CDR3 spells CASTRGGSGNTIYF. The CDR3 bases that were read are TGTGCCAGTACTCGAGGGGGATCTGGAAACACA.